This T cell receptor beta chain was captured by sequencing in a study of regulatory T cells in long-lasting Graves disease. Regarding the study as a whole: Fewer public clonotypes were shared by new patients (around 1,000) than by persistent patients (about 3,000).

Time point in this sample: newly diagnosed GD, antithyroid drugs for less than 3 months. The TCR library used RNA extracted from PBMCs. This clonotype was picked up many times. The antigen is unknown. iRepertoire HTBI primers and Arm-PCR of CDR3 regions built TCR beta libraries. TCRdb ran MiXCR on the multiplex PCR reads and lists one entry per CDR3 protein. The table shows around 420,000 distinct CDR3 sequences, with 15% occurring only once. The sample also formed part of further work on T cells in Graves' hyperthyroidism and ophthalmopathy. That paper adds: Patients were excluded because of uncontrolled infection, other autoimmune disease, pregnancy or lactation. Blood also held most thyroid clonotypes expanded beyond 0.001. Ophthalmopathy was told apart from stable hyperthyroidism by a 13 V-J model.

The TCR was taken from a woman in her 40s with Graves disease. Source: peripheral blood mononuclear cells (PBMCs), taken at new diagnosis, from a patient treated with antithyroid drugs.

CDR3 DNA sequence: TGTGCCAGCAGTTTATTCCCCGGTTCCTACGAGCAGTACTTC. This translates into CASSLFPGSYEQYF. The chain combines TRBV28 with TRBJ2-7; the D is unclear. Looked up from germline, CDR1 is MDHEN and CDR2 is SYDVKM. V lost 1 base, J lost 1 base, and 8 bases lay in between. This CDR3 is 14 amino acids long.